This T cell receptor (beta chain) was recorded in a study of metastatic and nonmetastatic thyroid tumors. Study background: The study looked at repertoires side by side in blood and in tumor or nodule tissue from malignant and benign thyroid patients. Study observations and caveats: Reported TCR beta diversity, measured in blood and tumor, was significantly higher for malignant thyroid tumors than for benign nodules.

TCRdb reanalyzed the PCR reads via MiXCR. The sample carries approximately 11,000 clones, 25% to 35% recorded once. The entire patient cohort was treatment-naive prior to thyroid surgery. There are 14 residues in the CDR3. In germline, CDR1 is SSHAT, CDR2 FNYEAQ (reference sequence). Comments on this clone: Antigen specificity is unknown. Relative to the germline gene, one junction end is altered; a read error may explain this.

This receptor was identified in a male donor with papillary thyroid cancer or a benign thyroid nodule (not recorded which). Some clones in this sample may be carry-over from other donors' samples. The material sequenced was adjacent normal tissue. The chain uses TRBV7-7 and TRBJ2-5, with a tentative D call TRBD2 (6 bases). The CDR3 sequence is CASSTGLSGETQYF. CDR3 sequence (DNA): TGTGCTAGCAGCACGGGACTCTCAGGGGAGACCCAGTACTTC.